This T cell receptor beta chain was found in a study of blood T cells in healthy people across ages. PCR was performed a second time for about 7 to 11 cycles using a sample-barcoded 5' primer and a J-beta primer mix. TCRdb ran MiXCR on the 5' RACE reads and lists one entry per CDR3 protein. This sample yields hundreds of thousands of distinct CDR3 sequences, of which about 32% are seen a single time; over 15% belongs to the top ten. CDR3 length: 12 residues. Germline CDR1 LGHDT, CDR2 YNNKEL (reference sequence). The junction had 4 bases not matched to a gene; V was cut back by 11 bases and J by 6 bases. For every donor, a draw yielded 8.5 to 10 milliliters of peripheral blood. No fewer than 6 million PBMCs went into each sample. Every sample gave at least 5 micrograms of total RNA when it was extracted. Study conclusions and caveats: The study found TCR beta diversity correlated strongly with naive T cell percentage.

A note on this clonotype: Its antigen remains unknown.

What was sequenced was blood. This receptor was obtained from a woman of 80 years or more in good health. The chain links TRBV3-1 to TRBJ1-2; 12 nucleotides line up with TRBD1. The chain's CDR3 is CAAGTGGHGYTF. The CDR3 nucleotides are TGTGCCGCCGGGACAGGGGGCCATGGCTACACCTTC. The full variable domain, in which reference TRBV3-1 and TRBJ1-2 provide the parts outside the CDR3, is DTAVSQTPKYLVTQMGNDKSIKCEQNLGHDTMYWYKQDSKKFLKIMFSYNNKELIINETVPNRFSPKSPDKAHLNLHINSLELGDSAVYFCAAGTGGHGYTFGSGTRLTVV.